This entry describes one T cell receptor (beta chain). Trimming took 7 bases from V and 4 from J, leaving 11 bases between them. This CDR3 region has 12 residues. Germline V gene sequence: CDR1 SGHRS, CDR2 YFSETQ. The sample is drawn from a study of blood T cells in healthy people across ages. Primed by a sample-barcoded 5' primer and a J-beta primer mix, a second PCR proceeded for roughly 6 to 12 cycles. A template-switch adaptor that had 12 random nucleotides put a tag on each cDNA molecule. In TCRdb, the 5' RACE reads were re-called with MiXCR into one record per CDR3 protein. The repertoire has hundreds of thousands of distinct CDR3 sequences, around 41% of them found once; the top ten carry 25% to 30%.

The sample was blood. This clonotype originated in a man older than 75 in good health. The chain carries TRBV5-1 and TRBJ1-1; D possibly corresponds to TRBD1 (6 bases). The CDR3 spells CASGGGSTEAFF. The CDR3 region has the DNA TGCGCCAGCGGAGGGGGTAGCACTGAAGCTTTCTTT. The variable domain in full, with the rest retrieved from reference TRBV5-1 and TRBJ1-1, is KAGVTQTPRYLIKTRGQQVTLSCSPISGHRSVSWYQQTPGQGLQFLFEYFSETQRNKGNFPGRFSGRQFSNSRSEMNVSTLELGDSALYLCASGGGSTEAFFGQGTRLTVV.